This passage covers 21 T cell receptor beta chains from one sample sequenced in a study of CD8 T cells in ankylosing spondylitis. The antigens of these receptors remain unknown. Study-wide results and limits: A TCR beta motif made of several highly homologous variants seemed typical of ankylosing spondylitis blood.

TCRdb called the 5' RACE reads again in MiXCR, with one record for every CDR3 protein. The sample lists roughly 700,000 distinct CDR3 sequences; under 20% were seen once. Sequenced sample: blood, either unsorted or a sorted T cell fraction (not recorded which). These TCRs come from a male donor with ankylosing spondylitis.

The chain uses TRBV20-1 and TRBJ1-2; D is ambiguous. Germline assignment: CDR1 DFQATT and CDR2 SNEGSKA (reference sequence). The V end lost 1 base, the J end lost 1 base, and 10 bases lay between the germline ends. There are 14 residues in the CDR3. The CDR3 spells CSARARTVNYGYTF. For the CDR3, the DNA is TGCAGTGCTAGAGCCCGGACGGTTAACTATGGCTACACCTTC.

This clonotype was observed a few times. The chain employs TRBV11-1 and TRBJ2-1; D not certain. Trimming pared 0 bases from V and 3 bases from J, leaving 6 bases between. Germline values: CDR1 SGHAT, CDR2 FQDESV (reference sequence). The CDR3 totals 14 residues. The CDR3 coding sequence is TGTGCCAGCAGCTTAGCCCTAAACTACAATGAGCAGTTCTTC. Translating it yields CASSLALNYNEQFF.

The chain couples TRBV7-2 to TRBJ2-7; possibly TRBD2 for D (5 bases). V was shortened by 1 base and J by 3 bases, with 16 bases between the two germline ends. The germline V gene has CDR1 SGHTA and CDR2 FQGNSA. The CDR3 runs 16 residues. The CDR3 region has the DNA TGTGCCAGCAGCTTAGGGGCGGCTAGCCGATACTACGAGCAGTACTTC. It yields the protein CASSLGAASRYYEQYF.

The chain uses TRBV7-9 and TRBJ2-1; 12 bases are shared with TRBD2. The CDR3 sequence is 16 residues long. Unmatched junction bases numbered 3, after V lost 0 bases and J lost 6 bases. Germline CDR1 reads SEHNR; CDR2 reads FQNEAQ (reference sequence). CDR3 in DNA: TGTGCCAGCAGCTTAGCCCTAGCGGGAGGGAGCAATGAGCAGTTCTTC. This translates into CASSLALAGGSNEQFF.

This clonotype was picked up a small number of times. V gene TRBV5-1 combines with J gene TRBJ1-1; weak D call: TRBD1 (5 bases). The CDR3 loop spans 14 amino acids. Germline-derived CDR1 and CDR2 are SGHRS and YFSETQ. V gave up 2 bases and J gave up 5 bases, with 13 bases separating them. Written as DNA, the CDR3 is TGCGCCAGCAGCTTTTGGGGGTCGGTGACTGAAGCTTTCTTT. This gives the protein CASSFWGSVTEAFF.

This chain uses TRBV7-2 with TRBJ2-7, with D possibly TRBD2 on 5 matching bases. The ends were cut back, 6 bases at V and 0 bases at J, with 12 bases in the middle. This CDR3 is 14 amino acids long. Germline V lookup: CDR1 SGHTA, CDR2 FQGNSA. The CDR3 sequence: CASRTTGSSYEQYF. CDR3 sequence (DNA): TGTGCCAGCAGGACGACGGGGAGCTCCTACGAGCAGTACTTC.

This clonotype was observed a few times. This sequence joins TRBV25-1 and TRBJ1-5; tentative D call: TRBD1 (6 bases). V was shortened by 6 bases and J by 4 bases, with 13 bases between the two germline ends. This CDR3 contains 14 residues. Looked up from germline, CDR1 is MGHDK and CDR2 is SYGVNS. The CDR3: CASSGQGKNQPQHF. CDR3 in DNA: TGTGCCAGCAGCGGGCAGGGGAAAAATCAGCCCCAGCATTTT.

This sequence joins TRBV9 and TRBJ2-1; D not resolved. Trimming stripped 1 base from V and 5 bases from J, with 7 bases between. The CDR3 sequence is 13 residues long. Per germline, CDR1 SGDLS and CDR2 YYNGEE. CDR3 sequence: CASSVLQDNEQFF. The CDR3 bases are TGTGCCAGCAGCGTACTGCAAGACAATGAGCAGTTCTTC.

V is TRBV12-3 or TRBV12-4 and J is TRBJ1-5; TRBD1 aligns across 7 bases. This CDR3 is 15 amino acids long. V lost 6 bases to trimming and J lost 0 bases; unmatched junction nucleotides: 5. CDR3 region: CASRATGTSNQPQHF. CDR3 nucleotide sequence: TGTGCCAGCAGGGCGACAGGGACTAGCAATCAGCCCCAGCATTTT.

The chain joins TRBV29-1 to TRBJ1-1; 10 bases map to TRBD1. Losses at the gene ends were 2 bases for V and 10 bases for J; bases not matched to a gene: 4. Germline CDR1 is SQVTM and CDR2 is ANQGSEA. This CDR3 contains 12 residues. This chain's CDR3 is CSVEWRDRGAFF. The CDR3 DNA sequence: TGCAGCGTTGAATGGCGGGACAGGGGAGCTTTCTTT. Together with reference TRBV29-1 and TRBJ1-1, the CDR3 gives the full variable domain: SAVISQKPSRDICQRGTSLTIQCQVDSQVTMMFWYRQQPGQSLTLIATANQGSEATYESGFVIDKFPISRPNLTFSTLTVSNMSPEDSSIYLCSVEWRDRGAFFGQGTRLTVV.

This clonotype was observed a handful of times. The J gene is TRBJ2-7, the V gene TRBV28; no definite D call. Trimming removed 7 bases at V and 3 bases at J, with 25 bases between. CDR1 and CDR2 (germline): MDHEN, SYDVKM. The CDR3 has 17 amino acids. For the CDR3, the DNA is TGTGCCAGCAACCCTGACGGAGCCTACCGTCGGTTCTACGAGCAGTACTTC. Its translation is CASNPDGAYRRFYEQYF.

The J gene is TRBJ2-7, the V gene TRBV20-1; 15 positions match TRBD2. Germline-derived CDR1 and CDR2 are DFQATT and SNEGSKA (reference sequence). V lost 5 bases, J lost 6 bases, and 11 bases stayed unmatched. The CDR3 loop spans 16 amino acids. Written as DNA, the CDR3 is TGCAGTGCTCCCGGACTAGCGGGGGGGCAAAGAGGCGAGCAGTACTTC. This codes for CSAPGLAGGQRGEQYF.

CDR3 DNA: TGTGCCACCAGCGCGTTCGGGGGGAAAGAGACCCAGTACTTC. Its translation is CATSAFGGKETQYF. The gene calls are TRBV15 and TRBJ2-5; 7 bases agree with TRBD2. Trimming at V came to 5 bases and at J to 3 bases, leaving 6 bases not matched to a gene. The CDR3 runs 14 residues. Germline CDR1 reads LNHNV; CDR2 reads YYDKDF (reference sequence).

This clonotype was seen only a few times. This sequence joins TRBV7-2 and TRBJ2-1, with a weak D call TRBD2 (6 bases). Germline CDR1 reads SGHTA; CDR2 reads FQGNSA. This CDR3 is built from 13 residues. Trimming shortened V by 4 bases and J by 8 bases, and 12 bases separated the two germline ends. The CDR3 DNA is TGTGCCAGCAGCTCACGGGGGTCGGATGAGCAGTTCTTC. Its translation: CASSSRGSDEQFF.

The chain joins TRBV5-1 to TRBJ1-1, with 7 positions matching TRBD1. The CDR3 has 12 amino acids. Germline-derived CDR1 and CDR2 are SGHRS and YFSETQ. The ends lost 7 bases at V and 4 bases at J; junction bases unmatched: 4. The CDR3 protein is CASPHRGTEAFF. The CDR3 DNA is TGCGCCAGCCCTCACAGGGGCACTGAAGCTTTCTTT.

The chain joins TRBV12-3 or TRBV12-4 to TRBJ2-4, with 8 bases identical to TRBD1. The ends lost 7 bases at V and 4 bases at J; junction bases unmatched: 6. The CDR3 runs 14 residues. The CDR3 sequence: CASTLTGVKNIQYF. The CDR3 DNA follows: TGTGCCAGCACGTTGACAGGGGTAAAAAACATTCAGTACTTC.

The CDR3: CASSGDKSYEQYF. CDR3 bases: TGTGCCAGCAGTGGAGATAAGTCCTACGAGCAGTACTTC. J is TRBJ2-7 and V is TRBV12-3 or TRBV12-4; D call uncertain. V lost 5 bases and J 1 base, leaving 9 bases between the germline ends. There are 13 residues in the CDR3.

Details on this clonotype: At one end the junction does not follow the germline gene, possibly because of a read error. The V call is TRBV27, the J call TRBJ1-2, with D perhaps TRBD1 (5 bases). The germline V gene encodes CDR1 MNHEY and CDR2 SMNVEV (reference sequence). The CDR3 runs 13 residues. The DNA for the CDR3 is TGTGCCAGCAGTTTATCGGGGGGGGACGGCTTTTTCTTC. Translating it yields CASSLSGGDGFFF.

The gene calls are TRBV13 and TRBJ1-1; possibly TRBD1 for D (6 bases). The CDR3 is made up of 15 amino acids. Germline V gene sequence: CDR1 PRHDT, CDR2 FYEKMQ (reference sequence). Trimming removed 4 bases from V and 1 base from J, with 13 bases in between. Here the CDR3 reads CASSSERTENTEAFF. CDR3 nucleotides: TGTGCCAGCAGCTCGGAGCGGACAGAGAACACTGAAGCTTTCTTT.

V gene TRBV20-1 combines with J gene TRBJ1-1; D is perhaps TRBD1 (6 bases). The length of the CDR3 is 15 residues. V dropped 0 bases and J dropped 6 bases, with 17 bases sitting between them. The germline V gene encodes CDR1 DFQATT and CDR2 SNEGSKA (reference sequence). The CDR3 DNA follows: TGCAGTGCTAGAGACCCACCGACAGGTAGGGCTGAAGCTTTCTTT. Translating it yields CSARDPPTGRAEAFF.

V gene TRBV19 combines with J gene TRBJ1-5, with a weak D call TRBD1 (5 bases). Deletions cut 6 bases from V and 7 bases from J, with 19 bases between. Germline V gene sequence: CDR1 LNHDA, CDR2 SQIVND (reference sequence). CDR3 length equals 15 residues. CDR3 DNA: TGTGCCAGTAGCCAACCCCTAGGGGCAGGGCAGCCCCAGCATTTT. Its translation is CASSQPLGAGQPQHF.